One TCR beta chain is described in this entry. Sequenced by immunoSEQ multiplex PCR; TCRdb stores in-frame clones only, minus some. Of some 86,000 clones in the sample, around 90% were seen once. This CDR3 has 17 residues. Germline loops: CDR1 SNHLY, CDR2 FYNNEI. The trim removed 6 bases at V and 0 bases at J, leaving 8 bases unmatched. The source of the sample is a study of blood T cell repertoires in COVID-19. The TCR was taken from a human donor with active COVID-19. The donor label of this sample is uncertain. This chain connects TRBV2 to TRBJ1-6, with TRBD1 identical over 7 bases. The sample was peripheral blood. DNA of the CDR3: TGTGCCAGCAGCACAACAGGGGTTTACTCCTATAATTCACCCCTCCACTTT. Translation: CASSTTGVYSYNSPLHF.